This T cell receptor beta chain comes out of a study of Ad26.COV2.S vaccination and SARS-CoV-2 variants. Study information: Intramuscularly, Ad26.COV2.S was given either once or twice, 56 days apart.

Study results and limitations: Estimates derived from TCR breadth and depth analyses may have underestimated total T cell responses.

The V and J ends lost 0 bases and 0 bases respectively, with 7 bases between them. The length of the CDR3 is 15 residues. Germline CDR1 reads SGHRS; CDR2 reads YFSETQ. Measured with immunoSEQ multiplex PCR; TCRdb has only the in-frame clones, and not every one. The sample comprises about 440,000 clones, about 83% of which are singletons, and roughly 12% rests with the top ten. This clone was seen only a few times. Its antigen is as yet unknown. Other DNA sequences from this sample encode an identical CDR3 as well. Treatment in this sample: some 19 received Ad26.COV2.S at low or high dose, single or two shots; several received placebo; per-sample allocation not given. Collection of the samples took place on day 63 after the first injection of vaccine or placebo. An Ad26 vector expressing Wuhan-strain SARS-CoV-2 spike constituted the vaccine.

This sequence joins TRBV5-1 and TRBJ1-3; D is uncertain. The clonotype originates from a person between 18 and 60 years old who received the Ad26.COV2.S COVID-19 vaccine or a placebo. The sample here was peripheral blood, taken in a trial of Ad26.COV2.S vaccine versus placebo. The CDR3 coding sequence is TGCGCCAGCAGCTTGGAGGGAAGCTCTGGAAACACCATATATTTT. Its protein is CASSLEGSSGNTIYF.